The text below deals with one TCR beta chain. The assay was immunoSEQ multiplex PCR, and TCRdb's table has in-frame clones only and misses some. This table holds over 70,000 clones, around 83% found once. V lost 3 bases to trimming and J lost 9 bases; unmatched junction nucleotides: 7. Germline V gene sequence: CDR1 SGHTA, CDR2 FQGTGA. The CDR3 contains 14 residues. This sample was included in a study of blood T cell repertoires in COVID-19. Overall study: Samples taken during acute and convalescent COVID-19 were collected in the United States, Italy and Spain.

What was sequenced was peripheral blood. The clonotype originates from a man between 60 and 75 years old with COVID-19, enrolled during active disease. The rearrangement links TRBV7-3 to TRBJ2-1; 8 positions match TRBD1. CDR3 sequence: CASSFTQGAGEQFF. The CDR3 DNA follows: TGTGCCAGCAGCTTCACGCAGGGGGCGGGTGAGCAGTTCTTC.